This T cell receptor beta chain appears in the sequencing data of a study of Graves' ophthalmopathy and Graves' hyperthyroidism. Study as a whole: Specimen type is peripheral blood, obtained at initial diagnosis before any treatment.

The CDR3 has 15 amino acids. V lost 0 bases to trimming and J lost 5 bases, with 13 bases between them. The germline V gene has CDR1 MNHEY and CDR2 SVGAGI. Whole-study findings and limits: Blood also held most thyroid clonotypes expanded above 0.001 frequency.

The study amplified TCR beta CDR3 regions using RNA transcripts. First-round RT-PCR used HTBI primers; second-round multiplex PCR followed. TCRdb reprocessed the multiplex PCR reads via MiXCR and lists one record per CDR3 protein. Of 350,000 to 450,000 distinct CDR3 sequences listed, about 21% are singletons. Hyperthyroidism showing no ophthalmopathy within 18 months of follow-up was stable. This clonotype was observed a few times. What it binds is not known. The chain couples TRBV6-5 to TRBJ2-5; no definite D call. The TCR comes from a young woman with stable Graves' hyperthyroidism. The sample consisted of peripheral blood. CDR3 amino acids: CASSYSKGPGETQYF. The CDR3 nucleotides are TGTGCCAGCAGTTACTCGAAGGGCCCCGGCGAGACCCAGTACTTC.